Sequencing of this T cell receptor (beta chain) was carried out in a study of shared clonotypes between healthy human individuals. V gave up 0 bases and J gave up 8 bases, with 8 bases separating them. The CDR3 length is 12 residues. Germline-derived CDR1 and CDR2 are SGHRS and YFSETQ. Replicate PCRs for sorted subsets used around 200 ng DNA; this equaled 25,000 to 35,000 T cell genomes. Only in-frame clones appear in the TCRdb table, and some are missing; sequencing was by immunoSEQ multiplex PCR. The sample shows about 1.5 million clones, around 98% of them seen only once. The sample consisted of naive CD4+ T cells sorted from blood. Subset noted: CD45RA+ positively selected. V is TRBV5-1 and J is TRBJ1-2; the D gene is possibly TRBD1 (5 bases). The TCR was taken from a man aged 25-45 years in good health. The CDR3 sequence: CASSLVGDGYTF. CDR3 DNA: TGCGCCAGCAGCTTGGTAGGGGACGGCTACACCTTC.